This T cell receptor (beta chain) was retrieved from a study of OX40 agonist ivuxolimab in advanced cancers. In the study overall: In this cohort, patients received ivuxolimab, an agonistic anti-OX40 (CD134) antibody. Two cutaneous melanoma patients and one hepatocellular carcinoma patient, three in all, had partial responses.

Patients with autoimmune history or systemic immunosuppression were excluded. Between the trimmed V and J ends, which lost 4 bases and 7 bases, there was a span of 6 bases. CDR1 is SGHRS and CDR2 is YFSETQ in the germline V gene. CDR3 length equals 11 residues. TCRdb's copy holds only in-frame clones and misses some; the assay was immunoSEQ multiplex PCR. The sample yields roughly 76,000 clones, approximately 90% seen once. Remarks on this clone: Antigen unknown.

Regarding the study as a whole: CD8+ T cells were the subset that, on average, had more expanded clones than CD4+.

The source material was CD4+ or CD8+ T cells sorted from blood, sampled in a trial of the OX40 agonist ivuxolimab. V usage is TRBV5-1 and J usage is TRBJ2-1; a possible D gene is TRBD1 (5 bases). This clonotype was obtained from an adult with an advanced solid tumor such as melanoma, head and neck, liver or kidney cancer. The CDR3 bases are TGCGCCAGCAGCCCAGGGAATGAGCAGTTCTTC. It codes for CASSPGNEQFF. The complete variable domain, with remaining parts taken from reference TRBV5-1 and TRBJ2-1, reads KAGVTQTPRYLIKTRGQQVTLSCSPISGHRSVSWYQQTPGQGLQFLFEYFSETQRNKGNFPGRFSGRQFSNSRSEMNVSTLELGDSALYLCASSPGNEQFFGPGTRLTVL.